The 25 T cell receptor beta chains reported below all come from one sample, sequenced in a study of T cells in Graves' hyperthyroidism and ophthalmopathy. Amplification of TCR beta CDR3 regions was performed using RNA transcripts as template. Carried out on the TCR CDR3, a first-round RT-PCR used the HTBI primer set. MiXCR was run by TCRdb on the multiplex PCR reads, yielding one entry per CDR3 protein. Of about 640,000 distinct CDR3 sequences detected, around 21% appear once; the ten largest clones hold under 35%. The sequencing sample was made of blood. These receptors were taken from a man aged 30 to 39 with Graves' ophthalmopathy.

The chain is built from TRBV19 and TRBJ2-3; D might be TRBD1 or TRBD2, each matching 6 bases. The germline V gene has CDR1 LNHDA and CDR2 SQIVND (reference sequence). With 3 bases removed from V and 10 bases from J, the gap between germline ends came to 26 bases. The CDR3 extends over 17 amino acids. The CDR3 loop reads CASSITPGHQEGWAQYF. CDR3 coding DNA: TGTGCCAGTAGTATCACACCGGGACACCAGGAGGGTTGGGCGCAGTATTTT.

This clonotype was counted only a few times. The V call is TRBV10-3, the J call TRBJ1-1, with D uncertain. Germline lookup yields CDR1 ENHRY and CDR2 SYGVKD. This CDR3 has 17 amino acids. V was clipped by 4 bases and J by 4 bases, with 22 bases between them. As DNA, the CDR3 is TGTGCCATCAGTGGACACGGGTTGGGAATTGATAGCACTGAAGCTTTCTTT. Translated: CAISGHGLGIDSTEAFF.

The rearrangement joins TRBV29-1 to TRBJ2-3, with D perhaps assigned TRBD1 or TRBD2 (5 bases each). V shed 3 bases and J shed 4 bases, with 8 bases lying between them. Germline V gene sequence: CDR1 SQVTM, CDR2 ANQGSEA. The CDR3 extends over 12 amino acids. The CDR3 DNA is TGCAGCGTTGAGGGACGTTCAGATACGCAGTATTTT. Translation gives CSVEGRSDTQYF.

The V gene is TRBV27, the J gene TRBJ2-1; 8 bases map to TRBD2. Germline CDR1 reads MNHEY; CDR2 reads SMNVEV (reference sequence). The junction had 4 bases not matched to a gene; V was cut back by 3 bases and J by 6 bases. This CDR3 spans 14 amino acids. CDR3 nucleotide sequence: TGTGCCAGCAGTTTCGGCGGGGGGATCAATGAGCAGTTCTTC. This encodes CASSFGGGINEQFF.

The sample holds many counts of this clonotype. This chain uses TRBV6-1 with TRBJ1-5; D is uncertain. There are 11 residues in the CDR3. Trimming cost V 7 bases and J 7 bases, with 8 bases left between them. Germline V gene data show CDR1 as MNHNS and CDR2 as SASEGT. This chain's CDR3 is CASKDLQPQHF. CDR3 coding DNA: TGTGCCAGCAAGGACCTACAGCCCCAGCATTTT.

This clonotype was observed a handful of times. J is TRBJ1-6 and V is TRBV6-1; weak D call: TRBD1 (6 bases). Trimming stripped 0 bases from V and 3 bases from J, with 18 bases between. The CDR3 totals 19 residues. The germline V gene encodes CDR1 MNHNS and CDR2 SASEGT. CDR3 residues: CASSEAKTGISVYNSPLHF. The CDR3 coding sequence is TGTGCCAGCAGTGAAGCAAAAACAGGGATTTCCGTCTATAATTCACCCCTCCACTTT.

About this clonotype itself: This may come from a read error, since a much larger clone is one base off. The gene calls are TRBV28 and TRBJ2-2; no clear D. The CDR3 loop spans 13 amino acids. CDR1 MDHEN and CDR2 SYDVKM come from the germline V gene. CDR3 DNA: TGTGCCAGCAGCCGAATTAACACCGAGGAGCTGTTTTTT. The encoded protein is CASSRINTEELFF.

This chain joins TRBV5-4 and TRBJ1-2; 12 bases are shared with TRBD1. After removal of 1 base from V and 7 bases from J, the junction contained 2 bases not matched to a gene. The CDR3 extends over 14 amino acids. From germline, CDR1 is SGHNT and CDR2 YYREEE (reference sequence). The CDR3 bases are TGTGCCAGCAGCTTGAGGGACAGGGGGCTTGGCTACACCTTC. Translated: CASSLRDRGLGYTF.

There are many counts of this clonotype. The V gene is TRBV28, the J gene TRBJ2-3; 10 nucleotides line up with TRBD2. After removal of 3 bases from V and 4 bases from J, the junction contained 4 bases not matched to a gene. CDR3 length: 15 amino acids. From germline, CDR1 is MDHEN and CDR2 SYDVKM. This CDR3 is CASSLEREGSDTQYF. In DNA, the CDR3 is TGTGCCAGCAGTTTGGAGCGGGAGGGCTCAGATACGCAGTATTTT.

For this clonotype: This could be a read error, since a much larger clone is one nucleotide away. The chain combines TRBV28 with TRBJ1-2, with TRBD1 as a possible D gene (5 bases). Per germline, CDR1 MDHEN and CDR2 SYDVKM. This CDR3 has 14 residues. The V gene lost 2 bases and the J gene lost 7 bases, with 14 bases spanning the gap. In DNA, the CDR3 is TGTGCCAGCAGTTTAACCTCCTCCGGGGCTGGCTACACCTTC. Its protein product is CASSLTSSGAGYTF.

The V and J genes are TRBV19 and TRBJ1-5, with 9 bases lining up with TRBD1. The CDR3 spans 14 residues. Germline V CDR1 and CDR2: LNHDA, SQIVND (reference sequence). V lost 5 bases and J lost 5; bases outside the gene matches: 4. The chain's CDR3 is CASSVGQGYQPQHF. The CDR3 nucleotides are TGTGCCAGTAGTGTGGGACAGGGATATCAGCCCCAGCATTTT. The variable domain in full, completed from reference TRBV19 and TRBJ1-5, reads DGGITQSPKYLFRKEGQNVTLSCEQNLNHDAMYWYRQDPGQGLRLIYYSQIVNDFQKGDIAEGYSVSREKKESFPLTVTSAQKNPTAFYLCASSVGQGYQPQHFGDGTRLSIL.

V is TRBV30 and J is TRBJ2-1; 7 nucleotides match TRBD1. Germline CDR1 and CDR2: GTSNPN and SVGIG (reference sequence). The CDR3 loop spans 13 amino acids. V lost 8 bases to trimming and J lost 4 bases; unmatched junction nucleotides: 8. The CDR3 spells CARPAGGYNEQFF. The CDR3 coding sequence is TGTGCCCGCCCGGCAGGGGGATACAATGAGCAGTTCTTC.

The J gene is TRBJ1-5, the V gene TRBV10-3; a weak D match, TRBD1 (6 bases). The CDR3 runs to 13 residues. Between the trimmed V and J ends, which lost 11 bases and 3 bases, there was a span of 14 bases. Germline CDR1 ENHRY, CDR2 SYGVKD. CDR3 residues: CAHREGFNQPQHF. CDR3 nucleotides: TGTGCCCACAGGGAGGGATTCAATCAGCCCCAGCATTTT.

The rearrangement links TRBV5-8 to TRBJ1-5; D gene unclear. The V and J ends lost 0 bases and 0 bases respectively, with 13 bases between them. CDR1 is SGHTS and CDR2 is YDEGEE in the germline V gene. The CDR3 is 17 amino acids. This CDR3 reads CASSLALTAYSNQPQHF. CDR3 DNA: TGTGCCAGCAGCTTGGCATTGACGGCATATAGCAATCAGCCCCAGCATTTT.

This sequence joins TRBV7-9 and TRBJ1-1, with 7 bases fitting TRBD1. Germline lookup yields CDR1 SEHNR and CDR2 FQNEAQ (reference sequence). V shed 7 bases and J 0 bases; nucleotides not matched to a gene: 14. The length of the CDR3 is 17 residues. The CDR3 protein is CASTRGGGHNMNTEAFF. CDR3 bases: TGTGCCAGCACCAGGGGGGGGGGACATAACATGAACACTGAAGCTTTCTTT.

The chain employs TRBV3-1 and TRBJ2-6; no clear D. With 0 bases removed from V and 4 bases from J, the gap between germline ends came to 13 bases. Per the germline V gene, CDR1 is LGHDT and CDR2 is YNNKEL (reference sequence). The CDR3 is made up of 17 amino acids. CDR3 in amino acids: CASSQESSPVGANVLTF. The CDR3 region has the DNA TGTGCCAGCAGCCAAGAAAGTAGCCCGGTGGGGGCCAACGTCCTGACTTTC.

This clonotype was seen a few times. The chain is built from TRBV20-1 and TRBJ2-4, with 8 bases aligning to TRBD1. Germline V CDR1 and CDR2: DFQATT, SNEGSKA (reference sequence). J lost 0 bases, V lost 6 bases, and 4 bases had no gene match. This CDR3 is built from 14 residues. The CDR3 region is CSAITGGAKNIQYF. The CDR3 nucleotides read TGCAGTGCAATTACAGGGGGAGCCAAAAACATTCAGTACTTC.

This clonotype was counted between two and nine times. The chain couples TRBV6-1 to TRBJ2-3; 12 bases fit TRBD1. The CDR3 totals 18 residues. Per the germline V gene, CDR1 is MNHNS and CDR2 is SASEGT. The V and J ends lost 6 bases and 5 bases, in that order; junction bases with no gene match: 15. CDR3 residues: CASSQSPGTGGFGDTQYF. CDR3 in DNA: TGTGCCAGCAGCCAGAGTCCCGGGACAGGGGGCTTTGGAGATACGCAGTATTTT.

The chain employs TRBV27 and TRBJ2-1; 7 bases are shared with TRBD1. CDR1 is MNHEY and CDR2 is SMNVEV in the germline V gene (reference sequence). The length of the CDR3 is 16 residues. V was clipped by 6 bases and J by 7 bases; unmatched bases: 15. DNA of the CDR3: TGTGCCAGCAGCCCTTATGGGGGTACAGGGGCTAATGAGCAGTTCTTC. This translates into CASSPYGGTGANEQFF.

V and J are TRBV19 and TRBJ2-2, with no clear D. The V gene's germline CDR1 is LNHDA and CDR2 SQIVND (reference sequence). Trimming stripped 1 base from V and 2 bases from J, with 8 bases between. The CDR3 loop spans 15 amino acids. The CDR3 protein is CASSIGRANTGELFF. The CDR3 DNA reads as TGTGCCAGTAGTATAGGCCGGGCAAACACCGGGGAGCTGTTTTTT.

This clonotype was counted many times. This chain joins TRBV7-2 and TRBJ2-3; 11 bases fit TRBD2. Germline lookup yields CDR1 SGHTA and CDR2 FQGNSA. Unmatched junction bases numbered 7, after V lost 3 bases and J lost 2 bases. The CDR3 is 17 amino acids. The CDR3, as DNA: TGTGCCAGCAGCTTGGAACTAGCGGGAGTGGTCACAGATACGCAGTATTTT. Translating gives CASSLELAGVVTDTQYF.

The rearrangement links TRBV28 to TRBJ2-7, with D perhaps matching TRBD2 (5 bases). The CDR3 has 13 residues. Germline CDR1 reads MDHEN; CDR2 reads SYDVKM. Trimming removed 6 bases from V and 6 bases from J, with 15 bases in between. The CDR3 loop reads CASSPTPGSEQYF. The CDR3 bases are TGTGCCAGCAGCCCCACACCGGGAAGCGAGCAGTACTTC.

This clonotype was seen a single time. The V and J genes are TRBV20-1 and TRBJ1-2, with a tentative D call TRBD1 (6 bases). The V end lost 0 bases, the J end lost 8 bases, and 19 bases lay between the germline ends. This CDR3 is built from 15 residues. Germline values: CDR1 DFQATT, CDR2 SNEGSKA (reference sequence). The CDR3 region is CSARDLEGGSGGYTF. The CDR3 DNA reads TGCAGTGCTAGAGACTTGGAGGGGGGTTCGGGAGGCTACACCTTC.

About this clonotype: Since no conserved phenylalanine or tryptophan closes the CDR3, a read error is the likely cause. The gene calls are TRBV28 and TRBJ2-7; 13 positions agree with TRBD2. V dropped 5 bases and J dropped 3; count of bases not matched to a gene: 4. The CDR3 runs to 15 residues. Germline CDR1 MDHEN, CDR2 SYDVKM. The CDR3 spells CASSAGLAGHYEQYL. In DNA form, the CDR3 reads TGTGCCAGCAGTGCGGGACTAGCGGGGCACTACGAGCAGTACTTA.

There are many counts of this clonotype. The chain couples TRBV6-1 to TRBJ2-5; a possible D gene is TRBD2 (6 bases). Germline V lookup: CDR1 MNHNS, CDR2 SASEGT. This CDR3 contains 15 residues. Deletions cut 2 bases from V and 5 bases from J, with 15 bases between. CDR3 amino acids: CASSELGGSQETQYF. The CDR3 DNA is TGTGCCAGCAGTGAATTAGGAGGGTCCCAGGAGACCCAGTACTTC.